Listed below are T cell receptor beta chains from one sample, sequenced in a study of human T cells and chemical hapten exposure. A single record per CDR3 protein comes from TCRdb applying MiXCR to the RACE reads. The sample holds approximately 90,000 distinct CDR3 sequences, approximately 9.9% seen once. Specimen: whole blood, collected in connection with sensitization to the hapten diphenylcyclopropenone (DPC). The receptors shown here come from a man aged 35 to 55 with alopecia areata. Some clones in this sample may be carry-over from other donors' samples. The CDR3 runs from the conserved cysteine through the conserved F or W. Fields, in order: CDR3 protein, CDR3 DNA, V gene, CDR3 length, clone size, D gene, J gene. D genes are given only for firm matches. Expanded clones are given a class, and other clones once, few, many or no size at all.

CDR3 protein: CASSFGGRGMGTGELFF
CDR3 DNA: TGTGCCAGCAGCTTTGGCGGGAGGGGTATGGGCACCGGGGAGCTGTTTTTT
V gene: TRBV5-4
CDR3 length: 17
clone size: -
D gene: TRBD2
J gene: TRBJ2-2

CDR3 protein: CASDSSGISTDTQYF
CDR3 DNA: TGTGCCAGTGATTCTAGCGGGATAAGCACAGATACGCAGTATTTT
V gene: TRBV2
CDR3 length: 15
clone size: few
D gene: TRBD2
J gene: TRBJ2-3

CDR3 protein: CASSLGSGVNNEQFF
CDR3 DNA: TGTGCCAGCAGCTTAGGTAGCGGAGTAAACAATGAGCAGTTCTTC
V gene: TRBV6-2/TRBV6-3
CDR3 length: 15
clone size: few
D gene: -
J gene: TRBJ2-1

CDR3 protein: CGWRTARNSPLHF
CDR3 DNA: TGTGGCTGGAGGACAGCTAGAAATTCACCCCTCCACTTT
V gene: TRBV30
CDR3 length: 13
clone size: -
D gene: -
J gene: TRBJ1-6

CDR3 protein: CASIETGRGTEAFF
CDR3 DNA: TGTGCCAGTATCGAGACAGGGCGAGGGACTGAAGCTTTCTTT
V gene: TRBV19
CDR3 length: 14
clone size: many
D gene: TRBD1
J gene: TRBJ1-1

CDR3 protein: CASRLIYPGQGYGYTF
CDR3 DNA: TGTGCCAGCAGGCTTATCTACCCGGGACAGGGCTATGGCTACACCTTC
V gene: TRBV5-6
CDR3 length: 16
clone size: -
D gene: TRBD1
J gene: TRBJ1-2

CDR3 protein: CASSYSGLAGSSGNEQFF
CDR3 DNA: TGTGCCAGCAGTTACTCGGGACTAGCGGGATCCTCGGGCAATGAGCAGTTCTTC
V gene: TRBV6-5
CDR3 length: 18
clone size: many
D gene: TRBD2
J gene: TRBJ2-1

CDR3 protein: CSAGLAGGTQETQYF
CDR3 DNA: TGCAGCGCGGGACTAGCGGGAGGCACCCAAGAGACCCAGTACTTC
V gene: TRBV29-1
CDR3 length: 15
clone size: -
D gene: TRBD2
J gene: TRBJ2-5

CDR3 protein: CASRAPGTVKNIQYF
CDR3 DNA: TGTGCCAGCAGGGCCCCGGGGACAGTAAAAAACATTCAGTACTTC
V gene: TRBV28
CDR3 length: 15
clone size: few
D gene: TRBD1
J gene: TRBJ2-4

CDR3 protein: CASSLRGAGGTEAFF
CDR3 DNA: TGTGCCAGCAGCCTCCGGGGGGCAGGGGGAACTGAAGCTTTCTTT
V gene: TRBV11-1
CDR3 length: 15
clone size: many
D gene: TRBD1
J gene: TRBJ1-1

CDR3 protein: CSASMADPSTDTQYF
CDR3 DNA: TGCAGTGCTAGTATGGCGGATCCTAGCACAGATACGCAGTATTTT
V gene: TRBV20-1
CDR3 length: 15
clone size: -
D gene: -
J gene: TRBJ2-3

CDR3 protein: CASSFHRNSNQPQHF
CDR3 DNA: TGTGCCAGCAGTTTTCACCGTAATAGCAATCAGCCCCAGCATTTT
V gene: TRBV27
CDR3 length: 15
clone size: many
D gene: -
J gene: TRBJ1-5

CDR3 protein: CSARDLSLAGAGDTQYF
CDR3 DNA: TGCAGTGCTAGAGATCTAAGTCTAGCGGGAGCGGGGGATACGCAGTATTTT
V gene: TRBV20-1
CDR3 length: 17
clone size: many
D gene: TRBD2
J gene: TRBJ2-3

CDR3 protein: CSASRQGGQPQHF
CDR3 DNA: TGCAGTGCTAGCCGACAGGGTGGCCAGCCCCAGCATTTT
V gene: TRBV20-1
CDR3 length: 13
clone size: -
D gene: TRBD1
J gene: TRBJ1-5

CDR3 protein: CASSRQGGQGQPQHF
CDR3 DNA: TGTGCCAGTAGTAGGCAGGGGGGACAAGGTCAGCCCCAGCATTTT
V gene: TRBV19
CDR3 length: 15
clone size: few
D gene: TRBD1
J gene: TRBJ1-5

CDR3 protein: CASREGNTHQNEQFF
CDR3 DNA: TGTGCCAGCAGGGAGGGGAATACCCATCAGAATGAGCAGTTCTTC
V gene: TRBV7-9
CDR3 length: 15
clone size: -
D gene: -
J gene: TRBJ2-1

CDR3 protein: CSVEDGGQYRKNIQYF
CDR3 DNA: TGCAGCGTTGAAGATGGGGGACAGTACCGCAAAAACATTCAGTACTTC
V gene: TRBV29-1
CDR3 length: 16
clone size: -
D gene: TRBD1
J gene: TRBJ2-4

CDR3 protein: CASSEGRETQYF
CDR3 DNA: TGTGCCAGCAGTGAAGGGAGGGAGACCCAGTACTTC
V gene: TRBV6-1
CDR3 length: 12
clone size: few
D gene: -
J gene: TRBJ2-5

CDR3 protein: CAGRTSTDTGELFF
CDR3 DNA: TGTGCCGGAAGAACTAGCACCGATACCGGGGAGCTGTTTTTT
V gene: TRBV10-3
CDR3 length: 14
clone size: few
D gene: -
J gene: TRBJ2-2

CDR3 protein: CASSFSSNGELFF
CDR3 DNA: TGTGCCAGCAGTTTCAGTTCGAACGGGGAGCTGTTTTTT
V gene: TRBV27
CDR3 length: 13
clone size: -
D gene: -
J gene: TRBJ2-2

CDR3 protein: CACTRQGSGYGYTF
CDR3 DNA: TGTGCCTGCACTCGACAGGGAAGCGGCTATGGCTACACCTTC
V gene: TRBV6-5
CDR3 length: 14
clone size: -
D gene: TRBD1
J gene: TRBJ1-2

CDR3 protein: CATSSQGASTDTQYF
CDR3 DNA: TGTGCCACCAGTAGCCAGGGGGCGAGCACAGATACGCAGTATTTT
V gene: TRBV24-1
CDR3 length: 15
clone size: many
D gene: TRBD1
J gene: TRBJ2-3

CDR3 protein: CSAYAGTSGSFHDEQYF
CDR3 DNA: TGCAGTGCTTACGCCGGGACTAGCGGGAGTTTTCACGACGAGCAGTACTTC
V gene: TRBV20-1
CDR3 length: 17
clone size: few
D gene: TRBD2
J gene: TRBJ2-7

CDR3 protein: CASSQVWSTNEKLFF
CDR3 DNA: TGCGCCAGCAGCCAAGTATGGTCAACTAATGAAAAACTGTTTTTT
V gene: TRBV4-1
CDR3 length: 15
clone size: many
D gene: -
J gene: TRBJ1-4

CDR3 protein: CASSLVVRIGSTDTQYF
CDR3 DNA: TGTGCCAGCAGCTTAGTAGTCAGGATAGGGAGCACAGATACGCAGTATTTT
V gene: TRBV7-2
CDR3 length: 17
clone size: -
D gene: -
J gene: TRBJ2-3

CDR3 protein: CASKSQGNSRNTIYF
CDR3 DNA: TGTGCCAGCAAATCTCAGGGCAACTCTAGAAACACCATATATTTT
V gene: TRBV6-5
CDR3 length: 15
clone size: once
D gene: -
J gene: TRBJ1-3

CDR3 protein: CASSEALAGGSYEQYF
CDR3 DNA: TGTGCCAGCAGCGAAGCGCTAGCGGGGGGAAGCTACGAGCAGTACTTC
V gene: TRBV13
CDR3 length: 16
clone size: many
D gene: TRBD2
J gene: TRBJ2-7

CDR3 protein: CASTLGEKYEAFF
CDR3 DNA: TGTGCCAGCACCCTTGGGGAGAAGTATGAAGCTTTCTTT
V gene: TRBV28
CDR3 length: 13
clone size: many
D gene: -
J gene: TRBJ1-1

CDR3 protein: CASSPQTGELFF
CDR3 DNA: TGTGCCAGCAGCCCCCAGACCGGGGAGCTGTTTTTT
V gene: TRBV7-2
CDR3 length: 12
clone size: few
D gene: -
J gene: TRBJ2-2

CDR3 protein: CASSLAAIRDRGNTQYF
CDR3 DNA: TGTGCCAGCAGCTTAGCCGCCATCCGGGACAGGGGAAATACGCAGTATTTT
V gene: TRBV7-2
CDR3 length: 17
clone size: few
D gene: TRBD1
J gene: TRBJ2-3

CDR3 protein: CASSSYRDTQYF
CDR3 DNA: TGTGCCAGCAGCTCCTACAGGGATACGCAGTATTTT
V gene: TRBV7-2
CDR3 length: 12
clone size: few
D gene: -
J gene: TRBJ2-3

CDR3 protein: CSARDGGPGKNIQYF
CDR3 DNA: TGCAGTGCTAGAGATGGAGGGCCTGGTAAAAACATTCAGTACTTC
V gene: TRBV20-1
CDR3 length: 15
clone size: -
D gene: -
J gene: TRBJ2-4

CDR3 protein: CSATPGLAGSKETQYF
CDR3 DNA: TGCAGTGCTACTCCGGGACTAGCGGGGTCGAAAGAGACCCAGTACTTC
V gene: TRBV20-1
CDR3 length: 16
clone size: -
D gene: TRBD2
J gene: TRBJ2-5

CDR3 protein: CASTKANRFTDTQYF
CDR3 DNA: TGTGCCAGCACCAAGGCGAACAGGTTCACAGATACGCAGTATTTT
V gene: TRBV7-2
CDR3 length: 15
clone size: few
D gene: -
J gene: TRBJ2-3

CDR3 protein: CASSPKERTNEKLFF
CDR3 DNA: TGTGCCAGCAGCCCTAAGGAGAGAACTAATGAAAAACTGTTTTTT
V gene: TRBV7-9
CDR3 length: 15
clone size: few
D gene: -
J gene: TRBJ1-4

CDR3 protein: CSARTMNSNQPQHF
CDR3 DNA: TGCAGTGCTCGGACGATGAATAGCAATCAGCCCCAGCATTTT
V gene: TRBV20-1
CDR3 length: 14
clone size: few
D gene: -
J gene: TRBJ1-5

CDR3 protein: CASSYAGLLQETQYF
CDR3 DNA: TGTGCCAGCAGTTACGCCGGGCTACTCCAAGAGACCCAGTACTTC
V gene: TRBV6-6
CDR3 length: 15
clone size: few
D gene: -
J gene: TRBJ2-5

CDR3 protein: CASSYHPQGSNTEAFF
CDR3 DNA: TGTGCCAGCAGTTACCACCCGCAGGGGTCGAACACTGAAGCTTTCTTT
V gene: TRBV6-2/TRBV6-3
CDR3 length: 16
clone size: -
D gene: -
J gene: TRBJ1-1

CDR3 protein: CSALRPVGRSTDTQYF
CDR3 DNA: TGCAGTGCTCTCAGGCCCGTCGGGCGTAGCACAGATACGCAGTATTTT
V gene: TRBV20-1
CDR3 length: 16
clone size: few
D gene: -
J gene: TRBJ2-3

CDR3 protein: CASSLEAGATEAFF
CDR3 DNA: TGTGCCAGCTCACTGGAAGCAGGGGCCACTGAAGCTTTCTTT
V gene: TRBV18
CDR3 length: 14
clone size: many
D gene: -
J gene: TRBJ1-1

CDR3 protein: CSVRGRVAGELFF
CDR3 DNA: TGCAGCGTTCGGGGAAGAGTCGCCGGGGAGCTGTTTTTT
V gene: TRBV29-1
CDR3 length: 13
clone size: -
D gene: -
J gene: TRBJ2-2